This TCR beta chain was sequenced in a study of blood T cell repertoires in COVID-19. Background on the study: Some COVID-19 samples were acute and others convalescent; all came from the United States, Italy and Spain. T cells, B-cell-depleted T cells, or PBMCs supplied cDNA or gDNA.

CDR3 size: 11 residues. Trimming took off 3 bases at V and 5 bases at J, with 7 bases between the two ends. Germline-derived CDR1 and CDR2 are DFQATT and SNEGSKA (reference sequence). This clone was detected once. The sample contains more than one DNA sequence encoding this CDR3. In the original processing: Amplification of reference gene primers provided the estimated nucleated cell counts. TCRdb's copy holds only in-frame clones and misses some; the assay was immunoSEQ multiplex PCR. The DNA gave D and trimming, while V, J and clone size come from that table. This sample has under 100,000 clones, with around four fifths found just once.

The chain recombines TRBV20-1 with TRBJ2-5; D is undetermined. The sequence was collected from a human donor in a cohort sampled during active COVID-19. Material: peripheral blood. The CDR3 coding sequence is TGCAGTGCTAGCCCTCTGGAGACCCAGTACTTC. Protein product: CSASPLETQYF.